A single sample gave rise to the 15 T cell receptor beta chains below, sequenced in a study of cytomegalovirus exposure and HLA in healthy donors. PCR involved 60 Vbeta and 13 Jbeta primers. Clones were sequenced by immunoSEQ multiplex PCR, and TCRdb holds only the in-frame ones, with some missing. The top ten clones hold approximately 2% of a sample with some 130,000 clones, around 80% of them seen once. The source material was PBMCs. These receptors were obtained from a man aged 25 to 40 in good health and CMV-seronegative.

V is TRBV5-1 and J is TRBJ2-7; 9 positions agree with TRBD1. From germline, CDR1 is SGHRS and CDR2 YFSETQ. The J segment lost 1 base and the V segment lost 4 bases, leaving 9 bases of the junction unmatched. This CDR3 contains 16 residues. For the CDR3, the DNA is TGCGCCAGCAGCCCCCGGGACAGGGCCTTTTCCTACGAGCAGTACTTC. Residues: CASSPRDRAFSYEQYF.

The CDR3 coding sequence is TGTGCCAGTAGTATCCCAGGGGTTGGCGAAAAACTGTTTTTT. Translated, it gives CASSIPGVGEKLFF. The V and J genes are TRBV19 and TRBJ1-4; the D gene is possibly TRBD1 (6 bases). The CDR3 has 14 residues. Germline V CDR1 and CDR2: LNHDA, SQIVND (reference sequence). Trimming pared 3 bases from V and 8 bases from J, leaving 13 bases between.

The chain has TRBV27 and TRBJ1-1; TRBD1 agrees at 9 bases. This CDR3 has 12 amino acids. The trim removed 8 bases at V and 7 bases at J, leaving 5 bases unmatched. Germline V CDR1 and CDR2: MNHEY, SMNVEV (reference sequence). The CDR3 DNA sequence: TGTGCCAGCTTCGACAGGGGGGTTGAAGCTTTCTTT. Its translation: CASFDRGVEAFF.

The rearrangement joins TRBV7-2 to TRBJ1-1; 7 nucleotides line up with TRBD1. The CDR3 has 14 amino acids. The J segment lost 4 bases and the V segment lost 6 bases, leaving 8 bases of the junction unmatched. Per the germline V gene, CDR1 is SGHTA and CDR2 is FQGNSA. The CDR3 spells CASSPQQGSTEAFF. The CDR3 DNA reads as TGTGCCAGCAGTCCACAACAGGGGAGCACTGAAGCTTTCTTT.

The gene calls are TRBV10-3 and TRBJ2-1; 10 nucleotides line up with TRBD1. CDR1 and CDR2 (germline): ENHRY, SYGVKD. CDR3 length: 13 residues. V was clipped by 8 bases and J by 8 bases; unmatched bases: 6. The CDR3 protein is CAIRQGAQDEQFF. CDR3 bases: TGTGCCATCCGACAGGGGGCGCAGGATGAGCAGTTCTTC.

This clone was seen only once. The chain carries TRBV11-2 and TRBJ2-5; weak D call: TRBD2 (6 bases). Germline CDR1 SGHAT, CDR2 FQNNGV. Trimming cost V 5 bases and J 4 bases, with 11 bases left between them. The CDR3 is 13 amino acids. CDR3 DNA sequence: TGTGCCAGCAGCCCCGGGACTGGAGAGACCCAGTACTTC. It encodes CASSPGTGETQYF.

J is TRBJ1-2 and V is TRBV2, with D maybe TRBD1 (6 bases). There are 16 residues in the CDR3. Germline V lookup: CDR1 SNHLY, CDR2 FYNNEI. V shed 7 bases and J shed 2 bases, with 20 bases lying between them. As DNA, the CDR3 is TGTGCCAGCACCGGGACACGGAGAACTAGAAACTATGGCTACACCTTC. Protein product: CASTGTRRTRNYGYTF.

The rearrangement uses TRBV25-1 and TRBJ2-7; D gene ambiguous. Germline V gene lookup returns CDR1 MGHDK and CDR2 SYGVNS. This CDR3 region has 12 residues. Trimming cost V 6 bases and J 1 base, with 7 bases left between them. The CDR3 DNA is TGTGCCAGCAGGGAAACATCCTACGAGCAGTACTTC. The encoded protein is CASRETSYEQYF.

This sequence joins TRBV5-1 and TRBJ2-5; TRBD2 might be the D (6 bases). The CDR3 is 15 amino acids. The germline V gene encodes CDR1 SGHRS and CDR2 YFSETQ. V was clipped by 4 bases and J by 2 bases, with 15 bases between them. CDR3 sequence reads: CASSLLATRQETQYF. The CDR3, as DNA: TGCGCCAGCAGCCTACTAGCTACGCGGCAAGAGACCCAGTACTTC. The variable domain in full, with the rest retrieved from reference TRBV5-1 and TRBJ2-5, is KAGVTQTPRYLIKTRGQQVTLSCSPISGHRSVSWYQQTPGQGLQFLFEYFSETQRNKGNFPGRFSGRQFSNSRSEMNVSTLELGDSALYLCASSLLATRQETQYFGPGTRLLVL.

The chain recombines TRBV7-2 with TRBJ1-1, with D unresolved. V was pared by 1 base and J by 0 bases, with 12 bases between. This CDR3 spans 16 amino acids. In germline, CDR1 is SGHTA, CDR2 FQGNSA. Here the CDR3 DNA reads TGTGCCAGCAGCTTAGTTTCAGGCGACATGAACACTGAAGCTTTCTTT. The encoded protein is CASSLVSGDMNTEAFF.

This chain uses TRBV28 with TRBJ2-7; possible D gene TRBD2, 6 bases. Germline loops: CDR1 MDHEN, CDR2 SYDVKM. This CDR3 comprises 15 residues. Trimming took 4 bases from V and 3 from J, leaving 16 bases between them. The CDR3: CASSSPGGTFYEQYF. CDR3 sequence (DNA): TGTGCCAGCAGTTCCCCAGGAGGGACCTTCTACGAGCAGTACTTC.

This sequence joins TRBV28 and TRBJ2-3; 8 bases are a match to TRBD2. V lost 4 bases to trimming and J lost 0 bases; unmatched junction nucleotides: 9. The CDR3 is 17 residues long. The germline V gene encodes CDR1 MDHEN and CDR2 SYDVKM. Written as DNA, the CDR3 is TGTGCCAGCAGTTGGCCTCTGGCGGGAGGAAGCACAGATACGCAGTATTTT. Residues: CASSWPLAGGSTDTQYF.

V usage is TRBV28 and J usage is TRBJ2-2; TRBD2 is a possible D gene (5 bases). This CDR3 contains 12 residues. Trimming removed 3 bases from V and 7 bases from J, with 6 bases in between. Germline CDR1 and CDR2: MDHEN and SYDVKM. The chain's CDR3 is CASSFAGGELFF. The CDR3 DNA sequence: TGTGCCAGCAGTTTCGCGGGCGGGGAGCTGTTTTTT.

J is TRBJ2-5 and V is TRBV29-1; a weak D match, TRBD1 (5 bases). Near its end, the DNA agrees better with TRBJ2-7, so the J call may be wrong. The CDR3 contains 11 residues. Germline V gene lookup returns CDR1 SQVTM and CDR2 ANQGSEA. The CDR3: CSVDKGYEQYF. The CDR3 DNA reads TGCAGCGTTGACAAGGGGTACGAGCAGTACTTC.

The CDR3: CASTHAASRQTQYF. CDR3 DNA: TGTGCCAGCACCCACGCGGCTAGCAGGCAGACCCAGTACTTC. The chain uses TRBV28 and TRBJ2-5; possibly TRBD2 for D (5 bases). The germline V and J ends were trimmed by 7 bases and 6 bases, with 18 bases remaining between them. This CDR3 has 14 amino acids. Germline V CDR1 and CDR2: MDHEN, SYDVKM.